This T cell receptor beta chain was obtained from a study of blood T cell repertoires in COVID-19. Study as a whole: Sites in the United States, Italy and Spain provided acute and convalescent COVID-19 samples. Sample material is recorded as cDNA or gDNA derived from T cells, B-cell-depleted T cells, or PBMCs.

Authors' data handling: Estimation of nucleated cell counts was performed using reference gene primer amplification. Data came from immunoSEQ multiplex PCR; TCRdb stores just in-frame clones and leaves some out. The V and J calls and clone size come from that table; D and trimming were worked out from the DNA. Among 200,000 or so clones listed, roughly 80% were seen once. Trimming shortened V by 7 bases and J by 3 bases, and 12 bases separated the two germline ends. The CDR3 is 13 residues long. Sequenced sample: peripheral blood. This TCR was recovered from a woman aged 25 to 45 with acute or convalescent COVID-19. The J gene is TRBJ1-2, the V gene TRBV12-3 or TRBV12-4; possible D gene TRBD1, 6 bases. Written as DNA, the CDR3 is TGTGCCAGCACCGTGACAGGAGACTATGGCTACACCTTC. Translating it yields CASTVTGDYGYTF.